In this sample, the clone carrying this TCR beta chain turned up many times. Its antigen remains unknown. An end of the junction does not agree with germline; a read error may underlie this. The source of the sample is a study of T cells in Graves' hyperthyroidism and ophthalmopathy. Study summary: At initial diagnosis, before any treatment had begun, peripheral blood was obtained. Findings and limits, study-wide: Most clonotypes expanded in thyroid above 0.001 were likewise present in blood.

Diagnoses used clinical symptoms, serum thyroxine and TRAb, thyroid ultrasound and orbital computed tomography. Using RNA transcripts as the source, TCR beta CDR3 regions were amplified. During a first-round RT-PCR of the TCR CDR3, the HTBI primer set was used. TCRdb itself ran the multiplex PCR reads through MiXCR, one entry per CDR3 protein. The sample gives roughly 600,000 distinct CDR3 sequences, about 14% of which show up once; approximately 13% is in the top ten. The sequenced sample consisted of blood. The sequence derives from a woman aged 50 to 65 with Graves' ophthalmopathy.

The CDR3 sequence is CSATDTNQGSTLHF. The CDR3 DNA reads TGCAGTGCTACCGATACGAATCAGGGTTCAACCCTCCACTTT. The V call is TRBV20-1, the J call TRBJ1-6; weak D call: TRBD1 (5 bases). The germline CDR1 and CDR2 sequences are DFQATT and SNEGSKA (reference sequence). This CDR3 has 14 residues.